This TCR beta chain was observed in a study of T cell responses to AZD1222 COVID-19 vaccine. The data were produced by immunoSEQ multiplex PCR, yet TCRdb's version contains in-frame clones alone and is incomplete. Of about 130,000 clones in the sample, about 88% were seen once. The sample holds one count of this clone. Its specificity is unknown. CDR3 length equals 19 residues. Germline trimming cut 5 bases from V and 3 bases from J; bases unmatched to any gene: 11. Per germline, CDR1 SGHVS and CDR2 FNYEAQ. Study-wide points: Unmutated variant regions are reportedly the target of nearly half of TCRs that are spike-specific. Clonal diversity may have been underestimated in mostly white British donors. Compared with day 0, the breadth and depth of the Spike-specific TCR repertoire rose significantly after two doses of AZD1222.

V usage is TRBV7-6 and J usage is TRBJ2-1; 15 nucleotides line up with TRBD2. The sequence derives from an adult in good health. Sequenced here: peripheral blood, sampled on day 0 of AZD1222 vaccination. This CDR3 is CASSTTGTSGRFLYNEQFF. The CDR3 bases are TGTGCCAGCAGCACCACCGGGACTAGCGGGAGGTTCCTCTACAATGAGCAGTTCTTC.